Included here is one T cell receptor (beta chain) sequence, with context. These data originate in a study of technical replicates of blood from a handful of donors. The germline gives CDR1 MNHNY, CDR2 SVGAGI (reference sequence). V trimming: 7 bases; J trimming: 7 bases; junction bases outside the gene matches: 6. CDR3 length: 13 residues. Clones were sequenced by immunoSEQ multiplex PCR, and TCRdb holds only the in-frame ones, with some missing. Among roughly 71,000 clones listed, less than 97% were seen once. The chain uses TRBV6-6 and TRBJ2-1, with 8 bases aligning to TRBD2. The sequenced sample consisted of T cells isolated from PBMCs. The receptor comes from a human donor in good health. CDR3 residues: CASTRLARNEQFF. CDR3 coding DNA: TGTGCCAGCACCCGACTAGCGAGGAATGAGCAGTTCTTC.